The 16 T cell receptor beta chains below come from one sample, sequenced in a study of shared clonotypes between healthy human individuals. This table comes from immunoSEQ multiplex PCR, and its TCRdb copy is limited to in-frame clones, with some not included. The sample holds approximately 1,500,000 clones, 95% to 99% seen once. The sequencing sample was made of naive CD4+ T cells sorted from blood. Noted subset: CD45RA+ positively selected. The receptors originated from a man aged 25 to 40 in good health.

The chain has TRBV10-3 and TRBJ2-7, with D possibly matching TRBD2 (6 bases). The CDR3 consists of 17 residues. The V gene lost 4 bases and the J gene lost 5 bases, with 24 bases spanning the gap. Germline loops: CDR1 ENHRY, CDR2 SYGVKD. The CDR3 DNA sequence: TGTGCCATCAGTGCCGCTCCCGCTCAGCGGGCACTGAACGAGCAGTACTTC. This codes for CAISAAPAQRALNEQYF.

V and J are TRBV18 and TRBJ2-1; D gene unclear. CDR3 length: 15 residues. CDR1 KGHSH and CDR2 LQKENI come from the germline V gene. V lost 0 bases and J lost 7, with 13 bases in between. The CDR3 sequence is CASSPPSKSLNEQFF. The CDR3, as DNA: TGTGCCAGCTCACCACCGAGCAAGTCGCTGAATGAGCAGTTCTTC.

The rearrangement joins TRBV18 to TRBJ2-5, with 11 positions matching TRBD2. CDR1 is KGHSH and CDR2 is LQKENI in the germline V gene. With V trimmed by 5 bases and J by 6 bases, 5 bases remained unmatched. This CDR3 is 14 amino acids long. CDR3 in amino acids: CASSITSGSQTQYF. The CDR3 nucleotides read TGTGCCAGCTCAATAACTAGCGGGAGTCAGACCCAGTACTTC.

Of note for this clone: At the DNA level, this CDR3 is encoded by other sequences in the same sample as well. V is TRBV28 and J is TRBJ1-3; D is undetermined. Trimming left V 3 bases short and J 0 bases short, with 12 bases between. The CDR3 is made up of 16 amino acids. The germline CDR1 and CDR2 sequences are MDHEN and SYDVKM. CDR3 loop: CASSFPGPSSGNTIYF. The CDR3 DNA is TGTGCCAGCAGTTTCCCAGGTCCTAGCTCTGGAAACACCATATATTTT.

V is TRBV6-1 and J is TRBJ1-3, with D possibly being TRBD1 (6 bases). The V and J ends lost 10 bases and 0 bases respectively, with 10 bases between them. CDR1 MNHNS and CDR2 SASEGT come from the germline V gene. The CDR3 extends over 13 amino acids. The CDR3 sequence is CATLTGSGNTIYF. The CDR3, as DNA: TGTGCCACCCTGACAGGCTCTGGAAACACCATATATTTT.

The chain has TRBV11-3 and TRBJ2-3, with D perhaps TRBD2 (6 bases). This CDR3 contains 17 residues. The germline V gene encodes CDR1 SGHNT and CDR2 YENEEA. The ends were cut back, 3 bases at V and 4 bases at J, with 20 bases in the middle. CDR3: CASSLALGGTGADTQYF. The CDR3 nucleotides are TGTGCCAGCAGCTTGGCCCTTGGCGGGACGGGGGCAGATACGCAGTATTTT.

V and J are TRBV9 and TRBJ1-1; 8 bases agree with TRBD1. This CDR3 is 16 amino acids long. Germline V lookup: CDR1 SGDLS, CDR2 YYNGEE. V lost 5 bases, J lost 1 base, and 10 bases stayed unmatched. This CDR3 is CASRGGTGLGNTEAFF. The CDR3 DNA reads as TGTGCCAGCAGAGGAGGGACAGGCTTGGGGAACACTGAAGCTTTCTTT.

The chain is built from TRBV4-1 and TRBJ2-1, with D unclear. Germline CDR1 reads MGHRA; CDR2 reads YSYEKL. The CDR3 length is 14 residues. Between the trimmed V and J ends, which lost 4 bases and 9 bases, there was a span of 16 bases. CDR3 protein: CASSPFIGAREQFF. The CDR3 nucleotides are TGCGCCAGCAGCCCATTCATAGGTGCGCGTGAGCAGTTCTTC.

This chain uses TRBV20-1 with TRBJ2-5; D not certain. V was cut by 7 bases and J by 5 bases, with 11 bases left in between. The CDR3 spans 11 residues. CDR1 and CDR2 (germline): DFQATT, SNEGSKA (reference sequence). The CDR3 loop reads CSVSRLETQYF. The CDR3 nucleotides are TGCAGTGTCAGTAGGTTGGAGACCCAGTACTTC.

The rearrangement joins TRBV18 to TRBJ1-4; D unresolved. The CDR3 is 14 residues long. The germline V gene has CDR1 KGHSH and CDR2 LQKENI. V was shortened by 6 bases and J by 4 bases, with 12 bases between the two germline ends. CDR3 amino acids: CASSPAGDNEKLFF. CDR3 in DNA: TGTGCCAGCTCCCCGGCGGGCGATAATGAAAAACTGTTTTTT.

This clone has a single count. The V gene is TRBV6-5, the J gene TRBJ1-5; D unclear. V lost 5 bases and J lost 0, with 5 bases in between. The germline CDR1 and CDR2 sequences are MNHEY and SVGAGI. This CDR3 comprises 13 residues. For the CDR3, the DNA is TGTGCCAGCAGTGCGGATAGCAATCAGCCCCAGCATTTT. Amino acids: CASSADSNQPQHF.

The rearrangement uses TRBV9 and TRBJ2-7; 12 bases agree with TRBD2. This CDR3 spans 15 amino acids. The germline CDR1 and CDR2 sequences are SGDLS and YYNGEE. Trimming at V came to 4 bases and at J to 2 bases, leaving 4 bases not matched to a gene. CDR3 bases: TGTGCCAGCAGCACGAGGACTAGCGGGACCTACGAGCAGTACTTC. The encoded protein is CASSTRTSGTYEQYF.

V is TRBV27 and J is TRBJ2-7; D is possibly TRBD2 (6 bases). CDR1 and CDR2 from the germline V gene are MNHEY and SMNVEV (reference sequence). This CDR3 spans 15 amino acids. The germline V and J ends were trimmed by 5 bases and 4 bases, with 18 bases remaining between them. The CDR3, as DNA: TGTGCCAGCAGTCCGCCCCAGGAGGGAAGGTACGAGCAGTACTTC. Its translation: CASSPPQEGRYEQYF.

This chain's CDR3 is CASSYSGGVYQPQHF. Here the CDR3 DNA reads TGTGCCAGCAGTTACTCGGGGGGGGTCTATCAGCCCCAGCATTTT. This sequence joins TRBV6-5 and TRBJ1-5, with a possible D match to TRBD1 (5 bases). Trimming shortened V by 0 bases and J by 5 bases, and 11 bases separated the two germline ends. Looked up from germline, CDR1 is MNHEY and CDR2 is SVGAGI. The CDR3 length is 15 residues.

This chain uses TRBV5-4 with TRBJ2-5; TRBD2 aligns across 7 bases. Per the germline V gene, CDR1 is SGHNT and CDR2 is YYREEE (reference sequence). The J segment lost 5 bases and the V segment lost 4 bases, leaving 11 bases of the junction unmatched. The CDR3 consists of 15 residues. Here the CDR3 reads CASSPTSGGQETQYF. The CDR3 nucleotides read TGTGCCAGCAGCCCTACGTCGGGGGGTCAGGAGACCCAGTACTTC.

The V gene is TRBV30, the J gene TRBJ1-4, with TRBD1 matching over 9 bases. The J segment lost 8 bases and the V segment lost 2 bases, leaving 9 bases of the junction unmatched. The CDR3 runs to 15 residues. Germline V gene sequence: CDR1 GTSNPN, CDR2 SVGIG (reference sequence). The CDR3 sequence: CAWSSGTGYREKLFF. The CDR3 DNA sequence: TGTGCCTGGAGTTCCGGGACAGGGTATCGGGAAAAACTGTTTTTT.